This passage covers 29 T cell receptor beta chains from one sample sequenced in a study of T cell responses to AZD1222 COVID-19 vaccine (dated by TCRdb to the early 2020s). Library generation was performed with the immunoSEQ multiplex PCR assay. TCRdb carries this immuneACCESS record with in-frame sequences only. Its versions omit some clonotypes, under half of them owing to an unresolved V gene in the studies checked, with the rest unexplained. The sample table shows roughly 190,000 clones, and approximately 92% are seen once. The ten largest make up 1% to 1.5% of the sample. The time point label, read with the paper, signifies: baseline before first vaccination. The sequencing used peripheral blood, collected on day 0 of AZD1222 vaccination. These receptors were collected from an adult in good health.

This clone was seen a handful of times. The chain recombines TRBV2 with TRBJ1-1, with 10 positions matching TRBD1. V shed 4 bases and J 4 bases; nucleotides not matched to a gene: 6. The germline CDR1 and CDR2 sequences are SNHLY and FYNNEI. CDR3 length equals 15 residues. The CDR3 coding sequence is TGTGCCAGCAGTGCTGACAGGGGGCGCGGCACTGAAGCTTTCTTT. It translates to CASSADRGRGTEAFF.

The genes are TRBV12-3 or TRBV12-4 and TRBJ1-2, with D possibly matching TRBD1 (5 bases). Trimming took 7 bases from V and 4 from J, leaving 13 bases between them. The CDR3 spans 13 residues. As DNA, the CDR3 is TGTGCCAGCACCCTGGGACGGATCTATGGCTACACCTTC. Its protein is CASTLGRIYGYTF.

The CDR3 spells CASSGYRLANYGYTF. The DNA for the CDR3 is TGTGCCAGCAGCGGTTACAGGCTAGCTAACTATGGCTACACCTTC. The rearrangement uses TRBV5-6 and TRBJ1-2; D possibly corresponds to TRBD1 (5 bases). Looked up from germline, CDR1 is SGHDT and CDR2 is YYEEEE. The CDR3 spans 15 residues. V was pared by 4 bases and J by 0 bases, with 13 bases between.

The chain recombines TRBV18 with TRBJ1-2, with 9 bases that match TRBD1. The CDR3 has 13 residues. V shed 5 bases and J 4 bases; nucleotides not matched to a gene: 2. Germline CDR1 reads KGHSH; CDR2 reads LQKENI. In DNA form, the CDR3 reads TGTGCCAGCTCAGAGGACAGGGGCTATGGCTACACCTTC. Its translation is CASSEDRGYGYTF.

The genes are TRBV6-5 and TRBJ2-7; D unclear. CDR3 size: 15 residues. Germline V lookup: CDR1 MNHEY, CDR2 SVGAGI. Deletions cut 5 bases from V and 0 bases from J, with 14 bases between. The CDR3 coding sequence is TGTGCCAGCAGTCTCCGCGACCTGAGCTCCTACGAGCAGTACTTC. Protein: CASSLRDLSSYEQYF.

This clone was observed once. The chain joins TRBV19 to TRBJ1-1; 9 bases agree with TRBD1. Germline V lookup: CDR1 LNHDA, CDR2 SQIVND (reference sequence). Losses at the gene ends were 10 bases for V and 1 base for J; bases not matched to a gene: 4. The CDR3 length is 13 residues. CDR3 residues: CATRTGENTEAFF. DNA for the CDR3: TGTGCCACCCGGACAGGGGAGAACACTGAAGCTTTCTTT.

This sequence joins TRBV18 and TRBJ2-7; no clear D gene. The germline V gene has CDR1 KGHSH and CDR2 LQKENI. Trimming pared 2 bases from V and 5 bases from J, leaving 13 bases between. CDR3 length: 14 amino acids. CDR3 sequence (DNA): TGTGCCAGCTCACCAAAGATCGAGGCAGACGAGCAGTACTTC. Translation gives CASSPKIEADEQYF.

The chain links TRBV2 to TRBJ2-3, with 15 bases lining up with TRBD2. Looked up from germline, CDR1 is SNHLY and CDR2 is FYNNEI. There are 15 residues in the CDR3. V dropped 9 bases and J dropped 5; count of bases not matched to a gene: 6. CDR3 region: CARGLAGGPGDTQYF. CDR3 coding DNA: TGTGCCAGAGGACTAGCGGGGGGGCCGGGAGATACGCAGTATTTT.

The genes are TRBV15 and TRBJ2-5, with 7 bases fitting TRBD2. Trimming took 1 base from V and 3 from J; bases not matched to a gene: 5. CDR1 and CDR2 (germline): LNHNV, YYDKDF (reference sequence). CDR3 length equals 15 residues. This chain's CDR3 is CATSRGGSGEETQYF. CDR3 nucleotide sequence: TGTGCCACCAGCAGAGGAGGAAGCGGGGAAGAGACCCAGTACTTC.

This clone was detected once. The V gene is TRBV3-1 (or the pseudogene TRBV3-2), the J gene TRBJ2-2; TRBD1 aligns across 8 bases. The CDR3 totals 16 residues. The V and J ends lost 0 bases and 0 bases, in that order; junction bases with no gene match: 0. CDR1 and CDR2 (germline): LGHDT, YNNKEL (reference sequence). CDR3 nucleotide sequence: TGTGCCAGCAGCCAAGAGGACAGGGCGAACACCGGGGAGCTGTTTTTT. Residues: CASSQEDRANTGELFF.

This clone occurred once. The chain uses TRBV6-5 and TRBJ2-7, with D perhaps matching TRBD2 (5 bases). Looked up from germline, CDR1 is MNHEY and CDR2 is SVGAGI. The V end was cut by 7 bases, the J end by 5 bases, with 15 bases between. There are 13 residues in the CDR3. For the CDR3, the DNA is TGTGCCAGCACCCCCCGAGGGAAGGACGAGCAGTACTTC. Its protein is CASTPRGKDEQYF.

The gene calls are TRBV18 and TRBJ2-5; D call uncertain. Germline CDR1 KGHSH, CDR2 LQKENI. The CDR3 has 14 residues. Trimming cost V 1 base and J 5 bases, with 11 bases left between them. The CDR3 spells CASSPLRSGETQYF. CDR3 bases: TGTGCCAGCTCACCACTGAGGTCCGGGGAGACCCAGTACTTC.

The V and J genes are TRBV6-5 and TRBJ2-2; possibly TRBD1 for D (6 bases). Trimming took off 10 bases at V and 6 bases at J, with 15 bases between the two ends. The CDR3 runs 13 residues. CDR1 and CDR2 from the germline V gene are MNHEY and SVGAGI. Here the CDR3 reads CATLFTGPGELFF. In nucleotides, the CDR3 is TGTGCCACCCTTTTCACAGGGCCCGGGGAGCTGTTTTTT.

The gene calls are TRBV6-5 and TRBJ1-3, with D perhaps matching TRBD1 (6 bases). The CDR3 has 15 residues. Germline V CDR1 and CDR2: MNHEY, SVGAGI. V gave up 6 bases and J gave up 2 bases, with 14 bases separating them. The DNA of the CDR3 is TGTGCCAGCAGGCTTTACAGGGCCGCTGGAAACACCATATATTTT. Its protein is CASRLYRAAGNTIYF.

This clone was seen only a few times. CDR3 protein: CASRAPGWSPLHF. The CDR3 DNA reads TGTGCCAGCAGAGCACCGGGGTGGTCACCCCTCCACTTT. The chain has TRBV28 and TRBJ1-6; no reliable D call. Germline CDR1 and CDR2: MDHEN and SYDVKM. V dropped 6 bases and J dropped 10 bases, with 13 bases sitting between them. CDR3 length equals 13 residues.

The chain carries TRBV7-9 and TRBJ1-2; possible D gene TRBD1, 5 bases. Germline V gene data show CDR1 as SEHNR and CDR2 as FQNEAQ (reference sequence). The CDR3 runs to 15 residues. Trimming took 5 bases from V and 4 from J, leaving 17 bases between them. CDR3 sequence reads: CASSPAAGTIYGYTF. CDR3 DNA sequence: TGTGCCAGCAGCCCGGCGGCAGGGACCATCTATGGCTACACCTTC.

V usage is TRBV3-1 (or the pseudogene TRBV3-2) and J usage is TRBJ2-7; no clear D gene. Germline assignment: CDR1 LGHDT and CDR2 YNNKEL (reference sequence). Trimming cost V 1 base and J 4 bases, with 14 bases left between them. CDR3 length equals 15 residues. The CDR3 DNA follows: TGTGCCAGCAGCCAAGGTGTTGCCCTGGGTTACGAGCAGTACTTC. This encodes CASSQGVALGYEQYF.

The J gene is TRBJ1-1, the V gene TRBV5-4, with D perhaps TRBD1 (6 bases). V was cut by 3 bases and J by 8 bases, with 14 bases left in between. This CDR3 comprises 13 residues. The germline V gene has CDR1 SGHNT and CDR2 YYREEE (reference sequence). CDR3 residues: CASSWTLRGEAFF. The CDR3 bases are TGTGCCAGCAGCTGGACACTTAGGGGGGAAGCTTTCTTT.

The chain combines TRBV5-5 with TRBJ1-2, with D unclear. Trimming removed 2 bases from V and 4 bases from J, with 21 bases in between. This CDR3 is built from 17 residues. Germline CDR1 and CDR2: SGHKS and YYEKEE (reference sequence). CDR3 region: CASSFREAGYRIYGYTF. The CDR3 bases are TGTGCCAGCAGCTTTAGGGAAGCGGGCTACCGCATCTATGGCTACACCTTC.

In this sample, this clone turned up once. This chain uses TRBV5-8 with TRBJ1-1; D might be TRBD1 (5 bases). Germline V gene data show CDR1 as SGHTS and CDR2 as YDEGEE. Trimming took off 4 bases at V and 0 bases at J, with 16 bases between the two ends. This CDR3 contains 16 residues. The CDR3: CASSGIPGGLNTEAFF. The CDR3 coding sequence is TGTGCCAGCAGCGGGATCCCTGGGGGGTTGAACACTGAAGCTTTCTTT.

This sequence joins TRBV30 and TRBJ1-3; D uncertain. The CDR3 is made up of 13 amino acids. Germline V gene lookup returns CDR1 GTSNPN and CDR2 SVGIG (reference sequence). V lost 5 bases and J lost 6, with 14 bases in between. The CDR3 DNA reads TGTGCCTGGGCCCCCCAACCGGTAAACACCATATATTTT. It yields the protein CAWAPQPVNTIYF.

J is TRBJ1-5 and V is TRBV6-5, with D unresolved. CDR1 MNHEY and CDR2 SVGAGI come from the germline V gene. V was shortened by 6 bases and J by 1 base, with 13 bases between the two germline ends. The CDR3 contains 15 residues. The CDR3 DNA reads TGTGCCAGCAGGCGGGAGAACTTAAGCAATCAGCCCCAGCATTTT. Translated: CASRRENLSNQPQHF.

This chain connects TRBV10-2 to TRBJ2-1, with D hard to call. The V and J ends lost 3 bases and 9 bases respectively, with 9 bases between them. The CDR3 totals 12 residues. In germline, CDR1 is WSHSY, CDR2 SAAADI. CDR3 region: CASSEMGTEQFF. CDR3 in DNA: TGCGCCAGCAGTGAAATGGGCACTGAGCAGTTCTTC.

The chain recombines TRBV4-1 with TRBJ1-2; TRBD1 matches at 8 bases. From germline, CDR1 is MGHRA and CDR2 YSYEKL. Unmatched junction bases numbered 3, after V lost 3 bases and J lost 0 bases. CDR3 length: 15 residues. CDR3 DNA sequence: TGCGCCAGCAGCCAGTGGACAGGGCCTAACTATGGCTACACCTTC. This sequence encodes CASSQWTGPNYGYTF.

V is TRBV6-2 or TRBV6-3 and J is TRBJ1-5, with TRBD1 matching 9 bases. Unmatched junction bases numbered 9, after V lost 5 bases and J lost 4 bases. The germline V gene has CDR1 MNHEY and CDR2 SVGEGT. The CDR3 spans 16 residues. The CDR3, as DNA: TGTGCCAGCAGTCGAACCGGACAGGGGCGGAATCAGCCCCAGCATTTT. This translates into CASSRTGQGRNQPQHF.

The chain combines TRBV3-1 (or the pseudogene TRBV3-2) with TRBJ2-2; D is perhaps TRBD2 (5 bases). Per the germline V gene, CDR1 is LGHDT and CDR2 is YNNKEL (reference sequence). This CDR3 region has 16 residues. V gave up 7 bases and J gave up 4 bases, with 19 bases separating them. For the CDR3, the DNA is TGTGCCAGCATAGGTCGGGGTGCGGGTAGCACCGGGGAGCTGTTTTTT. Its translation is CASIGRGAGSTGELFF.

The V gene is TRBV13, the J gene TRBJ1-2; maybe TRBD1 (6 bases). V gave up 3 bases and J gave up 2 bases, with 13 bases separating them. In germline, CDR1 is PRHDT, CDR2 FYEKMQ (reference sequence). The CDR3 is made up of 15 amino acids. The CDR3 DNA reads TGTGCCAGCAGCTTGGGGGGGGCCAGCAACTATGGCTACACCTTC. Protein sequence: CASSLGGASNYGYTF.

This CDR3 reads CASSVQTGAEVYGYTF. CDR3 nucleotide sequence: TGTGCCAGCAGTGTCCAGACAGGGGCTGAAGTCTATGGCTACACCTTC. The chain employs TRBV6-1 and TRBJ1-2; 8 bases fit TRBD1. The CDR3 covers 16 residues. V was clipped by 4 bases and J by 4 bases; unmatched bases: 11. CDR1 MNHNS and CDR2 SASEGT come from the germline V gene.

Remarks on this clone: One end of the junction varies from germline; a read error may be responsible. The rearrangement links TRBV7-3 to TRBJ2-4; 9 bases are a match to TRBD1. The CDR3 runs 11 residues. CDR1 is SGHTA, CDR2 FQGTGA, per germline. The CDR3 here is CASRPPGQGWF. The CDR3 DNA reads as TGTGCCAGCAGGCCCCCGGGACAGGGTTGGTTC.